This entry concerns a single T cell receptor (beta chain). Its target is unknown. The germline V gene has CDR1 DFQATT and CDR2 SNEGSKA (reference sequence). Trimming took 3 bases from V and 4 from J; bases not matched to a gene: 10. The CDR3 has 17 residues. These data come from a study of response to subunit inactivated influenza vaccine. The study, taken as a whole, reports: Each seasonal influenza vaccination recruits few new T cells, the authors suggested.

One entry per CDR3 protein, called by TCRdb with MiXCR from the RT-PCR reads. Of more than 400,000 distinct CDR3 sequences in the sample, around 9.9% were seen once. The sequencing here drew on PBMCs from blood, taken 35 to 45 days after vaccination. The V call is TRBV20-1, the J call TRBJ2-1; 12 nucleotides align to TRBD2. This TCR derives from a man aged 50 or older who received an inactivated influenza vaccine. CDR3 amino acids: CSARATSGSFGYNEQFF. The DNA for the CDR3 is TGCAGTGCTAGGGCGACTAGCGGGAGTTTTGGGTACAATGAGCAGTTCTTC.